The rows below give T cell receptor beta chains drawn from one sample of a study of response to subunit inactivated influenza vaccine. TCRdb ran MiXCR on the RT-PCR reads and lists one entry per CDR3 protein. The table lists 500,000 or so distinct CDR3 sequences, 16% of them singletons. Sequenced here: CD4+ T cells sorted from PBMCs, sampled 23 to 25 months after vaccination. These receptors originate from a man aged 50 to 69 who received an inactivated influenza vaccine. CDR3s include the opening cysteine and the closing phenylalanine or tryptophan. The order of the fields is clone size, D gene, V gene, J gene, CDR3 DNA, CDR3 protein. The D gene is left open where the match is weak. Size tells how often a clone was seen (once, few, many) or the class of an expanded clone, and some rows leave it out.

>few|TRBD2|TRBV20-1|TRBJ2-1
TGCAGTGCCCATAGGGACCTAGTAGCGGGAGGGCTCAATGAGCAGTTCTTC
CSAHRDLVAGGLNEQFF
>.|.|TRBV3-1|TRBJ2-3
TGTGCCAGCAGCCAAGATGGGGGGGATACGCAGTATTTT
CASSQDGGDTQYF
>.|TRBD1|TRBV7-2|TRBJ1-1
TGTGCCAGCAGCTTAGTTAGACAGGGGATACCTGAAGCTTTCTTT
CASSLVRQGIPEAFF
>many|.|TRBV5-1|TRBJ1-3
TGCGCCAGCAGCTTACAGGATTCTGGAAACACCATATATTTT
CASSLQDSGNTIYF
>.|.|TRBV12-3/TRBV12-4|TRBJ2-2
TGTGCCAGCAGTTTAGCGGGACGGGTAATTGAGCTGTTTTTT
CASSLAGRVIELFF
>few|.|TRBV6-2/TRBV6-3|TRBJ2-2
TGTGCCAGCAAGGGCGGGGTCGTGACCGGGGAGCTGTTTTTT
CASKGGVVTGELFF
>few|.|TRBV2|TRBJ2-2
TGTGCCAGCCAAGACCGGGACAAGAACACCGGGGAGCTGTTTTTT
CASQDRDKNTGELFF
>.|.|TRBV5-1|TRBJ2-3
TGCGCCAGCAGCCCGACCTCGGCAGATACGCAGTATTTT
CASSPTSADTQYF
>few|.|TRBV15|TRBJ1-2
TGTGCCACCAGCAGGGACAGTGAGGTATATGGCTACACCTTC
CATSRDSEVYGYTF
>few|.|TRBV2|TRBJ2-7
TGTGCCACTGCAGGGGAGGTTGGTCACGAGCAGTACTTC
CATAGEVGHEQYF
>.|TRBD2|TRBV5-4|TRBJ2-3
TGTGCCAGCAGCTTCCCCGCGGGGGTAGCGGGGGGTTCCACAGATACGCAGTATTTT
CASSFPAGVAGGSTDTQYF
>few|.|TRBV2|TRBJ1-2
TGTGCCAGCAGTGAAACAAGACGGTCTGATGGAGGTGGCTACACCTTC
CASSETRRSDGGGYTF
>few|.|TRBV2|TRBJ2-3
TGTGCCAGCAATAGGGAGGAGGTGACAGATACGCAGTATTTT
CASNREEVTDTQYF
>few|.|TRBV27|TRBJ1-1
TGTGCCAGCAGTTTGTCCGGGACGGGGGGCACTGAAGCTTTCTTT
CASSLSGTGGTEAFF
>.|.|TRBV2|TRBJ1-6
TGTGCCAGCAGCTCCCTTGGGCCGGCGAATTCACCCCTCCACTTT
CASSSLGPANSPLHF
>few|.|TRBV7-9|TRBJ1-6
TGTGCCAGCAGCCTTCCCACGGATCGTTCACCCCTCCACTTT
CASSLPTDRSPLHF
>few|.|TRBV28|TRBJ2-7
TGTGCCAGCAGATACGGACAAATCTACGAGCAGTACTTC
CASRYGQIYEQYF
>.|TRBD2|TRBV6-1|TRBJ2-3
TGTGCCAGCAATCCGGGGGGGAGGGCCATCTGGTCAGCAGATACGCAGTATTTT
CASNPGGRAIWSADTQYF
>.|.|TRBV28|TRBJ2-7
TGTGCCAGCAGGGCGGGGATCTCCTACGAGCAGTACTTC
CASRAGISYEQYF
>few|.|TRBV4-2|TRBJ1-2
TGTGCCAGCAGCCAAGATTACGGACCGTATGGCTACACCTTC
CASSQDYGPYGYTF
>.|.|TRBV28|TRBJ2-2
TGTGCAATAAAAGCAGGGGTTAGTTCAGGCACCGGGGAGCTGTTTTTT
CAIKAGVSSGTGELFF
>.|.|TRBV5-1|TRBJ2-7
TGCGCCAGCAGCTCCACCAGTGCAGGTCACTACGAGCAGTACTTC
CASSSTSAGHYEQYF
>few|.|TRBV7-9|TRBJ1-2
TGTGCCAGCAGCTTAAGAGGGGAGACGGGCGGCTACACCTTC
CASSLRGETGGYTF
>.|.|TRBV20-1|TRBJ1-6
TGCAGTGCTAGAGACGGAAATAATTCACCCCTCCACTTT
CSARDGNNSPLHF
>few|.|TRBV5-1|TRBJ2-1
TGCGCCAGCAGCTCCGAAGGTACAGAGCAGTTCTTC
CASSSEGTEQFF